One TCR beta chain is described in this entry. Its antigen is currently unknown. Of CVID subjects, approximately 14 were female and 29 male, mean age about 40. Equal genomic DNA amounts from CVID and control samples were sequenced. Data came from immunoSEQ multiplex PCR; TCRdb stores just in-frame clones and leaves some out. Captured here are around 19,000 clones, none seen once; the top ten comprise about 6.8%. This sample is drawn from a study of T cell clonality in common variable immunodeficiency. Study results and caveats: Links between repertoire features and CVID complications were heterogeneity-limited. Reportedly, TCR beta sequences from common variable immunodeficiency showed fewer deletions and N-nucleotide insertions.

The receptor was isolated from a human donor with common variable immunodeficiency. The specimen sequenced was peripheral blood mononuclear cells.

The CDR3 reads CASTLALTGGYGYTF. CDR3 DNA, as far as it was read: TGTGCCAGTACCTTAGCTCTCACAGGGGGCTATGGC. The chain has TRBV19 and TRBJ1-2, with 8 bases that match TRBD1. The CDR3 end lies 3 residues beyond the end of the read and is filled in from the germline J gene. This CDR3 is built from 15 residues. Germline CDR1 LNHDA, CDR2 SQIVND (reference sequence). V shed 7 bases, J shed 4 bases, and the junction held 11 bases outside the gene matches. The whole variable domain, filled in from reference TRBV19 and TRBJ1-2, reads DGGITQSPKYLFRKEGQNVTLSCEQNLNHDAMYWYRQDPGQGLRLIYYSQIVNDFQKGDIAEGYSVSREKKESFPLTVTSAQKNPTAFYLCASTLALTGGYGYTFGSGTRLTVV.